The 14 T cell receptor beta chains below were found in one sample sequenced in a study of blood T cell repertoires in COVID-19. TCRdb keeps only in-frame clones here, not all; method: immunoSEQ multiplex PCR. The top ten clones hold 1.5% to 2% of a sample with around 110,000 clones, around nine tenths of them seen once. Specimen: peripheral blood. These receptors were collected from a human donor with active COVID-19. The donor label of this sample is uncertain.

The rearrangement uses TRBV20-1 and TRBJ2-1, with D possibly TRBD2 on 6 matching bases. The CDR3 consists of 13 residues. Germline V CDR1 and CDR2: DFQATT, SNEGSKA (reference sequence). The V end lost 3 bases, the J end lost 9 bases, and 15 bases lay between the germline ends. CDR3 bases: TGCAGTGCTAGTCAGCGGGTGTGGTTTGAGCAGTTCTTC. Residues: CSASQRVWFEQFF.

This clone occurred a few times. The CDR3, as DNA: TGTGCCAGCAGCGCAGACAGAGGCTCCTACGAGCAGTACTTC. Its translation: CASSADRGSYEQYF. The rearrangement links TRBV7-2 to TRBJ2-7; maybe TRBD1 (5 bases). Germline V gives CDR1 SGHTA, CDR2 FQGNSA. V lost 5 bases, J lost 0 bases, and 11 bases lay in between. The CDR3 length is 14 residues.

This rearrangement joins TRBV6-5 to TRBJ1-6; D is uncertain. Trimming cost V 5 bases and J 3 bases, with 5 bases left between them. Germline CDR1 reads MNHEY; CDR2 reads SVGAGI. The CDR3 runs to 13 residues. The CDR3 DNA sequence: TGTGCCAGCAGTAACGGCTATAATTCACCCCTCCACTTT. It encodes CASSNGYNSPLHF.

The genes are TRBV3-1 (or the pseudogene TRBV3-2) and TRBJ1-2; D is ambiguous. Per the germline V gene, CDR1 is LGHDT and CDR2 is YNNKEL (reference sequence). V shed 1 base and J shed 8 bases, with 14 bases lying between them. The CDR3 consists of 14 residues. CDR3 in amino acids: CASSQAAARKGYTF. DNA of the CDR3: TGTGCCAGCAGCCAAGCTGCGGCGAGGAAGGGCTACACCTTC.

This chain connects TRBV20-1 to TRBJ2-5; 10 bases line up with TRBD2. Losses at the gene ends were 3 bases for V and 4 bases for J; bases not matched to a gene: 2. The CDR3 sequence is 13 residues long. Germline V CDR1 and CDR2: DFQATT, SNEGSKA (reference sequence). The CDR3 coding sequence is TGCAGTGCTAGTAGCGGGGGGCGAGAGACCCAGTACTTC. Protein: CSASSGGRETQYF.

Details on this clone: This CDR3 is also generated by other DNA sequences in the sample. The genes are TRBV9 and TRBJ1-2; 8 bases agree with TRBD1. The junction had 7 bases not matched to a gene; V was cut back by 0 bases and J by 0 bases. The CDR3 is made up of 17 amino acids. Germline V gene lookup returns CDR1 SGDLS and CDR2 YYNGEE. CDR3 coding DNA: TGTGCCAGCAGCGTAGTTCCCGGACAGGGATCTAACTATGGCTACACCTTC. Translated, it gives CASSVVPGQGSNYGYTF.

CDR3 bases: TGTGCCAGTAGTATGGCACAGGGCCTCAGGTCCGGGGAGCTGTTTTTT. This sequence encodes CASSMAQGLRSGELFF. The chain has TRBV19 and TRBJ2-2, with D possibly being TRBD1 (6 bases). Germline assignment: CDR1 LNHDA and CDR2 SQIVND (reference sequence). This CDR3 has 16 amino acids. V dropped 3 bases and J dropped 6 bases, with 17 bases sitting between them.

V gene TRBV18 combines with J gene TRBJ2-5, with 8 bases that match TRBD1. The CDR3 loop spans 14 amino acids. After removal of 6 bases from V and 1 base from J, the junction contained 4 bases not matched to a gene. CDR1 is KGHSH, CDR2 LQKENI, per germline. CDR3 DNA: TGTGCCAGCTCGCGACAGGGGTCCCAAGAGACCCAGTACTTC. Translation gives CASSRQGSQETQYF.

There are a few counts of this clone. The CDR3 loop reads CASRTAGGDGYTF. CDR3 nucleotides: TGTGCCAGCAGAACGGCAGGGGGCGATGGCTACACCTTC. V is TRBV5-4 and J is TRBJ1-2; the match to TRBD1 covers 8 bases. This CDR3 is 13 amino acids long. The J segment lost 6 bases and the V segment lost 5 bases, leaving 6 bases of the junction unmatched. Per germline, CDR1 SGHNT and CDR2 YYREEE (reference sequence).

This clone was seen only once. This chain joins TRBV18 and TRBJ2-7; D is perhaps TRBD1 (6 bases). The CDR3 has 14 amino acids. V lost 5 bases to trimming and J lost 3 bases, with 14 bases between them. Germline V gene lookup returns CDR1 KGHSH and CDR2 LQKENI. DNA of the CDR3: TGTGCCAGCTCAACTGGACAGTCTAGCTACGAGCAGTACTTC. Residues: CASSTGQSSYEQYF.

The genes are TRBV28 and TRBJ1-2; 8 nucleotides line up with TRBD1. The trim removed 2 bases at V and 2 bases at J, leaving 7 bases unmatched. CDR3 length: 16 amino acids. CDR1 and CDR2 (germline): MDHEN, SYDVKM. The CDR3 loop reads CASSLPSYRGNYGYTF. The CDR3 nucleotides are TGTGCCAGCAGTTTACCCTCTTACAGGGGGAACTATGGCTACACCTTC.

The chain employs TRBV4-1 and TRBJ2-4; 11 bases are a match to TRBD1. The V segment lost 0 bases and the J segment 3 bases; nucleotides outside the gene matches: 10. The CDR3 spans 19 residues. Germline V gives CDR1 MGHRA, CDR2 YSYEKL. The CDR3, as DNA: TGCGCCAGCAGCCAAGACGCCAGGACAGGGGGCGTCGTCAAAAACATTCAGTACTTC. Translating it yields CASSQDARTGGVVKNIQYF.

This clone is a singleton in its sample. The rearrangement joins TRBV19 to TRBJ2-7, with 9 nucleotides matching TRBD1. With 11 bases clipped from V and 5 bases from J, the junction kept 7 bases outside the gene matches. The germline V gene encodes CDR1 LNHDA and CDR2 SQIVND (reference sequence). The CDR3 is made up of 12 amino acids. The CDR3 DNA sequence: TGTGCCGCAGGACAGGGGCCCCACGAGCAGTACTTC. It translates to CAAGQGPHEQYF. Supplemented by reference TRBV19 and TRBJ2-7, the full variable domain reads DGGITQSPKYLFRKEGQNVTLSCEQNLNHDAMYWYRQDPGQGLRLIYYSQIVNDFQKGDIAEGYSVSREKKESFPLTVTSAQKNPTAFYLCAAGQGPHEQYFGPGTRLTVT.

The rearrangement uses TRBV5-5 and TRBJ2-7, with a weak D call TRBD1 (6 bases). This CDR3 has 15 amino acids. Germline V lookup: CDR1 SGHKS, CDR2 YYEKEE (reference sequence). V lost 4 bases, J lost 1 base, and 15 bases lay in between. The CDR3 reads CASSRAGTGSYEQYF. As DNA, the CDR3 is TGTGCCAGCAGCCGTGCCGGCACAGGGTCCTACGAGCAGTACTTC. Based on the CDR3 plus reference TRBV5-5 and TRBJ2-7, the full variable domain is DAGVTQSPTHLIKTRGQQVTLRCSPISGHKSVSWYQQVLGQGPQFIFQYYEKEERGRGNFPDRFSARQFPNYSSELNVNALLLGDSALYLCASSRAGTGSYEQYFGPGTRLTVT.